This T cell receptor beta chain was observed in a study of T cells after yellow fever vaccination. Using its own MiXCR run on the 5' RACE reads, TCRdb lists one record per CDR3 protein. The sample includes a few hundred thousand distinct CDR3 sequences, 8.1% of them seen just once. The V gene's germline CDR1 is SSHAT and CDR2 FNYEAQ (reference sequence). The CDR3 runs to 17 residues. Findings of the study overall: Reappearing after the booster were most of the clones from primary vaccination (96% CD4, approximately 88% CD8). Repertoires sorted by FACS could include abundant clonotypes that are contaminants from the bulk population.

Of note for this clonotype: Its antigen is unidentified. Germline and junction disagree at one end, which may indicate a read error.

This chain joins TRBV7-7 and TRBJ2-5; 11 nucleotides align to TRBD2. The clonotype comes from a man aged 18-30 years who received the YFV17D yellow fever vaccine. The source was PBMCs, collected approximately 40 days after the first yellow fever vaccination. The DNA for the CDR3 is TGTGCTAGCAGCTCCTTAGCGGGGGGGCTCGTAATGGAGACCCAGTACTTC. This sequence encodes CASSSLAGGLVMETQYF.